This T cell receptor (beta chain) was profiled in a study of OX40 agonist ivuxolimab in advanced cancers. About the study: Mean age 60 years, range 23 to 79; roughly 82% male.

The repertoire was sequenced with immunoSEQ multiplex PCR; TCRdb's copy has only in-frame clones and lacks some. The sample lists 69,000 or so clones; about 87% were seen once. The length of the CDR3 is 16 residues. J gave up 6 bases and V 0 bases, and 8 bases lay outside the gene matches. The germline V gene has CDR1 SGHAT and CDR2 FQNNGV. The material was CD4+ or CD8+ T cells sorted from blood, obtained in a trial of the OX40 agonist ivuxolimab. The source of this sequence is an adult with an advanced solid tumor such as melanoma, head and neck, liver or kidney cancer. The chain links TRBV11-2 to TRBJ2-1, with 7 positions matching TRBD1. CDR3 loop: CASSLDQTGAVNEQFF. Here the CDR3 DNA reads TGTGCCAGCAGCTTAGATCAAACAGGGGCGGTCAATGAGCAGTTCTTC. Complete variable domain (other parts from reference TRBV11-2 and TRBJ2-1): EAGVAQSPRYKIIEKRQSVAFWCNPISGHATLYWYQQILGQGPKLLIQFQNNGVVDDSQLPKDRFSAERLKGVDSTLKIQPAKLEDSAVYLCASSLDQTGAVNEQFFGPGTRLTVL.